This paragraph reports one TCR beta chain. Samples were assayed with immunoSEQ v3.0 at survey level. The repertoire was sequenced with immunoSEQ multiplex PCR; TCRdb's copy has only in-frame clones and lacks some. The sample includes roughly 12,000 clones, more than 80% seen only once; the top ten take 15% to 20%. This entry comes from a study of long-term antiretroviral therapy in people with HIV. CDR1 SGDLS and CDR2 YYNGEE come from the germline V gene. V was clipped by 1 base and J by 4 bases, with 12 bases between them. This CDR3 has 14 amino acids. Here the sequenced sample was unsorted PBMCs, taken 3.4 years after starting antiretroviral therapy. The chain has TRBV9 and TRBJ2-7; no clear D gene. The sequence derives from a middle-aged man with HIV. The CDR3: CASSVLLSSYEQYF. The CDR3 DNA sequence: TGTGCCAGCAGCGTACTACTGAGTTCGTACGAGCAGTACTTC.